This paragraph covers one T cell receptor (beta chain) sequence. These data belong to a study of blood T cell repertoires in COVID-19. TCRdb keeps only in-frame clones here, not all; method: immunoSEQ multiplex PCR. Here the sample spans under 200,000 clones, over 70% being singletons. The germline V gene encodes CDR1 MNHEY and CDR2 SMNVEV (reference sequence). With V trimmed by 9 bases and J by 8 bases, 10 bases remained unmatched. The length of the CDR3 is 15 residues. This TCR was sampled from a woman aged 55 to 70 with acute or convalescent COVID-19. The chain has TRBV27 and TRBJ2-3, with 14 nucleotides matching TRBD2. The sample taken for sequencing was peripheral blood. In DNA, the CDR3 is TGTGCCAGTCGGACTAGCGGGGGGTTGGGGGGTACGCAGTATTTT. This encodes CASRTSGGLGGTQYF.